One sample yielded the 15 T cell receptor beta chains listed below, sequenced in a study of T cell changes during pregnancy in multiple sclerosis. Profiled with immunoSEQ multiplex PCR; TCRdb holds only in-frame clones, not every one. This table holds 70,000 to 100,000 clones, 90% to 95% found once. The sequences come from peripheral blood, collected in the third trimester of pregnancy. Receptors were obtained from a female donor with multiple sclerosis, enrolled in a pregnancy study.

On this clone itself: Other nucleotide sequences in the sample specify the same CDR3. The CDR3: CASSFAGNTEAFF. Written as DNA, the CDR3 is TGTGCCAGCAGTTTTGCAGGCAACACTGAAGCTTTCTTT. The chain combines TRBV27 with TRBJ1-1; D is unresolved. The CDR3 spans 13 residues. Germline loops: CDR1 MNHEY, CDR2 SMNVEV (reference sequence). Trimming removed 3 bases at V and 2 bases at J, with 7 bases between.

The chain combines TRBV28 with TRBJ1-1, with D uncertain. From germline, CDR1 is MDHEN and CDR2 SYDVKM. This CDR3 comprises 14 residues. Between the trimmed V and J ends, which lost 5 bases and 0 bases, there was a span of 10 bases. In DNA, the CDR3 is TGTGCCAGCAGTCAAAAAGACATGAACACTGAAGCTTTCTTT. Translating it yields CASSQKDMNTEAFF.

This chain joins TRBV7-9 and TRBJ2-7, with 11 bases lining up with TRBD2. The CDR3 runs to 16 residues. Trimming took 1 base from V and 3 from J; bases not matched to a gene: 5. The V gene's germline CDR1 is SEHNR and CDR2 FQNEAQ (reference sequence). CDR3 in amino acids: CASSLGLAGSNYEQYF. As DNA, the CDR3 is TGTGCCAGCAGCTTAGGACTAGCGGGAAGCAACTACGAGCAGTACTTC.

This clone was seen only once. For the CDR3, the DNA is TGTGCCAGCAGCCTGTCTTATAGCGGGAGCTCCTACAATGAGCAGTTCTTC. It encodes CASSLSYSGSSYNEQFF. The rearrangement uses TRBV7-2 and TRBJ2-1, with 9 bases aligning to TRBD2. J gave up 0 bases and V 5 bases, and 8 bases lay outside the gene matches. Germline loops: CDR1 SGHTA, CDR2 FQGNSA. This CDR3 contains 17 residues.

The V call is TRBV28, the J call TRBJ1-2; D is possibly TRBD1 (6 bases). The CDR3 runs to 14 residues. The germline CDR1 and CDR2 sequences are MDHEN and SYDVKM. V was clipped by 3 bases and J by 4 bases, with 12 bases between them. The CDR3 DNA reads TGTGCCAGCAGTTTGGTTCAGGGGATCTATGGCTACACCTTC. Its protein product is CASSLVQGIYGYTF.

The chain employs TRBV2 and TRBJ1-4; D uncertain. Germline CDR1 SNHLY, CDR2 FYNNEI. This CDR3 region has 16 residues. Trimming took off 2 bases at V and 4 bases at J, with 14 bases between the two ends. Here the CDR3 DNA reads TGTGCCAGCAGTGAAACGATTTCGGGGTATAATGAAAAACTGTTTTTT. It translates to CASSETISGYNEKLFF.

This clone has just one count. The genes are TRBV2 and TRBJ2-7, with D perhaps TRBD2 (5 bases). The CDR3 loop spans 15 amino acids. V was cut by 3 bases and J by 9 bases, with 21 bases left in between. Germline CDR1 reads SNHLY; CDR2 reads FYNNEI. This CDR3 reads CASSDVGLPFLGQYF. The CDR3 nucleotides are TGTGCCAGCAGTGATGTAGGACTCCCCTTTTTGGGGCAGTACTTC.

The V and J genes are TRBV10-3 and TRBJ1-5, with D possibly TRBD1 on 5 matching bases. The CDR3 loop spans 14 amino acids. Germline lookup yields CDR1 ENHRY and CDR2 SYGVKD. The V and J ends lost 11 bases and 0 bases respectively, with 14 bases between them. The CDR3 spells CAPRQTYSNQPQHF. CDR3 nucleotides: TGTGCCCCCCGACAGACATATAGCAATCAGCCCCAGCATTTT.

The count of this clone is one. The V and J genes are TRBV7-9 and TRBJ2-7; TRBD1 is a possible D gene (6 bases). CDR1 is SEHNR and CDR2 is FQNEAQ in the germline V gene (reference sequence). This CDR3 spans 12 amino acids. Trimming removed 7 bases from V and 5 bases from J, with 12 bases in between. The CDR3 DNA follows: TGTGCCAGCACCCTTAGGGGGAACGAGCAGTACTTC. Protein product: CASTLRGNEQYF.

The chain has TRBV30 and TRBJ1-1; 8 bases map to TRBD1. V shed 3 bases, J shed 6 bases, and the junction held 9 bases outside the gene matches. The germline gives CDR1 GTSNPN, CDR2 SVGIG (reference sequence). The CDR3 spans 14 residues. The CDR3 DNA sequence: TGTGCCTGGAGAGCGGACCAGGGGGCGGCTGAAGCTTTCTTT. Amino acids: CAWRADQGAAEAFF.

As to this clone: The sample holds other DNA sequences that translate to the same CDR3. CDR3 nucleotides: TGTGCCAGCAGTGTTACTTACGAGCAGTACTTC. It encodes CASSVTYEQYF. The chain joins TRBV2 to TRBJ2-7; D is ambiguous. The CDR3 runs to 11 residues. V lost 4 bases, J lost 4 bases, and 5 bases lay in between. Per germline, CDR1 SNHLY and CDR2 FYNNEI.

CDR3: CSVRQGTYNEQFF. CDR3 DNA sequence: TGCAGCGTGCGACAGGGCACCTACAATGAGCAGTTCTTC. The genes are TRBV29-1 and TRBJ2-1; 7 nucleotides agree with TRBD1. After removal of 6 bases from V and 2 bases from J, the junction contained 4 bases not matched to a gene. Looked up from germline, CDR1 is SQVTM and CDR2 is ANQGSEA. This CDR3 spans 13 amino acids.

The rearrangement uses TRBV25-1 and TRBJ2-5; the match to TRBD1 covers 8 bases. After removal of 0 bases from V and 5 bases from J, the junction contained 11 bases not matched to a gene. Germline V gene data show CDR1 as MGHDK and CDR2 as SYGVNS. This CDR3 has 17 amino acids. CDR3 sequence: CASSEYPVRGLGETQYF. The CDR3 region has the DNA TGTGCCAGCAGTGAATATCCCGTCAGGGGGCTGGGGGAGACCCAGTACTTC. The full variable domain, with the rest looked up from reference TRBV25-1 and TRBJ2-5, is EADIYQTPRYLVIGTGKKITLECSQTMGHDKMYWYQQDPGMELHLIHYSYGVNSTEKGDLSSESTVSRIRTEHFPLTLESARPSHTSQYLCASSEYPVRGLGETQYFGPGTRLLVL.

This clone has just one count. The rearrangement links TRBV28 to TRBJ2-7; tentative D call: TRBD1 (6 bases). In germline, CDR1 is MDHEN, CDR2 SYDVKM. The germline V and J ends were trimmed by 4 bases and 2 bases, with 21 bases remaining between them. The CDR3 loop spans 17 amino acids. CDR3 sequence reads: CASSSPNPTGFPYEQYF. DNA for the CDR3: TGTGCCAGCAGTTCACCTAACCCGACAGGTTTCCCCTACGAGCAGTACTTC. Together with reference TRBV28 and TRBJ2-7, the CDR3 gives the full variable domain: DVKVTQSSRYLVKRTGEKVFLECVQDMDHENMFWYRQDPGLGLRLIYFSYDVKMKEKGDIPEGYSVSREKKERFSLILESASTNQTSMYLCASSSPNPTGFPYEQYFGPGTRLTVT.

The rearrangement uses TRBV30 and TRBJ2-3; D might be TRBD1 (6 bases). The germline V gene has CDR1 GTSNPN and CDR2 SVGIG (reference sequence). The CDR3 is 15 amino acids. V was trimmed by 2 bases and J by 1 base, leaving 13 bases between them. The CDR3, as DNA: TGTGCCTGGAGTCCGGTTTGGGGGCGCACAGATACGCAGTATTTT. Translated, it gives CAWSPVWGRTDTQYF.